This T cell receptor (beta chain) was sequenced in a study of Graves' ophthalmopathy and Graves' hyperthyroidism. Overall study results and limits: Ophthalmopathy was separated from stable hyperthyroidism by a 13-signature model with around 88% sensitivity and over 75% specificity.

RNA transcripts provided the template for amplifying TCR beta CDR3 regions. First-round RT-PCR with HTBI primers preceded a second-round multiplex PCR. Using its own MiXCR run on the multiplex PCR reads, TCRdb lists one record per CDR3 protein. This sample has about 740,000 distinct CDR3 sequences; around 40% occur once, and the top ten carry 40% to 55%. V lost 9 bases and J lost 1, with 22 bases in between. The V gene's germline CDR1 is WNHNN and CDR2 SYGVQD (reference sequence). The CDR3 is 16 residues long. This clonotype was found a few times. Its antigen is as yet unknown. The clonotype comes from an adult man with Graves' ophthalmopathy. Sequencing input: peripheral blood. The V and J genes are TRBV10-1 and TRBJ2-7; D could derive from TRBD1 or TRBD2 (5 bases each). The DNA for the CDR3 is TGCGCCAGGACGGATGTTCTGGGGGAGTTATCCTACGAGCAGTACTTC. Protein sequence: CARTDVLGELSYEQYF.